The clone carrying this T cell receptor (beta chain) was seen a single time. Authors' analysis steps: From reference gene primer amplification, estimates of nucleated cell counts were derived. Repertoires were generated with immunoSEQ multiplex PCR, while TCRdb's copy carries only in-frame clones and drops some. V and J calls and clone size come straight from that table; D and trimming were deduced from the DNA. This table holds 170,000 or so clones, 85% to 95% found once. This sample is part of a study of blood T cell repertoires in COVID-19. Study summary: T cells, B-cell-depleted T cells, or PBMCs provided the cDNA or gDNA that served as material.

Germline-derived CDR1 and CDR2 are SGHAT and FQNNGV. The CDR3 totals 15 residues. V lost 6 bases to trimming and J lost 6 bases; unmatched junction nucleotides: 10. The chain recombines TRBV11-2 with TRBJ2-1; TRBD2 aligns across 8 bases. Sequenced input: peripheral blood. The TCR was taken from a man in his forties or fifties with acute or convalescent COVID-19. CDR3 nucleotides: TGTGCCAGCAGATCTCCGGGACTAGGGCTCAATGAGCAGTTCTTC. Translated: CASRSPGLGLNEQFF.